The clone carrying this T cell receptor (beta chain) showed up just a few times. CDR1 and CDR2 (germline): LNHDA, SQIVND (reference sequence). CDR3 size: 14 residues. MiXCR was run by TCRdb on the PCR reads, yielding one entry per CDR3 protein. Of approximately 19,000 distinct CDR3 sequences listed, 45% to 50% are singletons. This entry belongs to a study of tumor-infiltrating lymphocytes in oesophageal squamous cell carcinoma. What was sequenced was esophageal tumor tissue. This sequence originates from a male donor with esophageal squamous cell carcinoma. This chain joins TRBV19 and TRBJ2-1; D tentatively reads TRBD1 or TRBD2 (5 bases each). The DNA end favors TRBJ2-7, so the J call may be wrong. DNA of the CDR3: TGTGCCAGTAGTGTAACGGGACCAGACGATGAGCAGTACTTC. Translation gives CASSVTGPDDEQYF.